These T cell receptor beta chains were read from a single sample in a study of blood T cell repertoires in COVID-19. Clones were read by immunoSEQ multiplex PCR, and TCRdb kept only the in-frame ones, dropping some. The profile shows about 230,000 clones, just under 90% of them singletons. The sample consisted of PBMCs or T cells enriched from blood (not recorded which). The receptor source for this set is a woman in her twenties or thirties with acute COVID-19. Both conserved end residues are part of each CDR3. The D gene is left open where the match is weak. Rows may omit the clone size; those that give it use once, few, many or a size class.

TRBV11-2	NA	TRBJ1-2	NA	CASSLVYQGKDGYTF	TGTGCCAGCAGCTTAGTTTACCAGGGGAAGGATGGCTACACCTTC
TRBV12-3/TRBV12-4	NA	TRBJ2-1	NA	CASSPSQGKWFF	TGTGCCAGCAGCCCATCACAGGGCAAATGGTTCTTC
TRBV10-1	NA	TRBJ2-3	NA	CASSDFTDTQYF	TGCGCCAGCAGTGACTTCACAGATACGCAGTATTTT
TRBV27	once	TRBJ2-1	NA	CASKSPLTSHNEQFF	TGTGCCAGCAAAAGCCCTCTAACTTCCCACAATGAGCAGTTCTTC
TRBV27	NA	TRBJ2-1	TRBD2	CASPLELAGGMFSYNEQFF	TGTGCCAGCCCCCTGGAGCTAGCGGGGGGGATGTTCTCCTACAATGAGCAGTTCTTC
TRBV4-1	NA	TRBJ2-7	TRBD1	CANQEPGDRGRCKYF	TGCGCCAATCAGGAGCCCGGGGACAGGGGTCGGTGCAAGTACTTC
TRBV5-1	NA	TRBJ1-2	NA	CASSFRPRDMSGYGYTF	TGCGCCAGCAGCTTCAGACCAAGGGACATGTCGGGCTATGGCTACACCTTC
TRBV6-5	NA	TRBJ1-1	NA	CASSYSSKGFTEAFF	TGTGCCAGCAGTTACTCGAGCAAGGGGTTCACTGAAGCTTTCTTT
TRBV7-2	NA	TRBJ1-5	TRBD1	CASSRDSHSNQPQHF	TGTGCCAGCAGCCGGGACAGTCATAGCAATCAGCCCCAGCATTTT
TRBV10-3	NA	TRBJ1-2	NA	CAITAETGGYTF	TGTGCCATCACAGCAGAAACAGGCGGCTACACCTTC
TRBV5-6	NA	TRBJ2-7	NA	CASSLRPYEQYF	TGTGCCAGCAGCCTCAGGCCCTACGAGCAGTACTTC
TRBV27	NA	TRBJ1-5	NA	CASGYGDQPQHF	TGTGCCTCTGGTTACGGGGATCAGCCCCAGCATTTT
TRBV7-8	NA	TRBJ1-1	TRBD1	CASSLYTGTADVKAFF	TGTGCCAGCAGCTTATATACCGGGACAGCGGACGTTAAAGCTTTCTTT
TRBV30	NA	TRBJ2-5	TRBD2	CAWSRAGVWETQYF	TGTGCCTGGAGTAGGGCGGGGGTATGGGAGACCCAGTACTTC
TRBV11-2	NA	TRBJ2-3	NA	CASSPHPRPELSDTQYF	TGTGCCAGCAGCCCTCACCCGCGGCCTGAGCTATCTGATACGCAGTATTTT
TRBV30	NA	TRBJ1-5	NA	CAWSARTAYYQPQHF	TGTGCCTGGAGTGCCCGGACAGCCTACTATCAGCCCCAGCATTTT
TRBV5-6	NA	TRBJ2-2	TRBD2	CASSLDPSGATRRGELFF	TGTGCCAGCAGCTTGGATCCTAGCGGGGCCACGAGGAGAGGGGAGCTGTTTTTT
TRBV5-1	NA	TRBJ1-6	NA	CASSLVSPSSYNSPLHF	TGCGCCAGCAGCTTGGTATCGCCGAGCTCCTATAATTCACCCCTCCACTTT